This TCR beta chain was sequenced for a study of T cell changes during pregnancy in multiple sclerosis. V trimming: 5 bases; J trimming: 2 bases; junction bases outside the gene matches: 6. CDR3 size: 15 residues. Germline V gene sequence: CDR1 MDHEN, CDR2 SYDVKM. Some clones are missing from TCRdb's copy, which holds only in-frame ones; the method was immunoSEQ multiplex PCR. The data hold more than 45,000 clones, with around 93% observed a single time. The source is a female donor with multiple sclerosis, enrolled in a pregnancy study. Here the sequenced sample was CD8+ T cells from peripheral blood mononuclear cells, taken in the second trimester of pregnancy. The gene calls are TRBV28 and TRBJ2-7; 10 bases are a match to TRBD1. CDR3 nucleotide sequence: TGTGCCAGCAGTCTGACAGGGGGCCTCGCCTACGAGCAGTACTTC. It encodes CASSLTGGLAYEQYF.